This T cell receptor beta chain emerged from a study of cytomegalovirus exposure and HLA in healthy donors. The assay was immunoSEQ multiplex PCR, and TCRdb's table has in-frame clones only and misses some. The sample shows a few hundred thousand clones, 85% to 90% of them seen only once. This CDR3 comprises 13 residues. Germline-derived CDR1 and CDR2 are KGHSH and LQKENI. V lost 4 bases and J 9 bases, leaving 13 bases between the germline ends. This chain uses TRBV18 with TRBJ2-1; a weak D match, TRBD2 (6 bases). Input material: PBMCs. This receptor was identified in a woman younger than 30 in good health and CMV-seronegative. The chain's CDR3 is CASSRGGEGEQFF. For the CDR3, the DNA is TGTGCCAGCTCACGTGGAGGGGAAGGTGAGCAGTTCTTC. The full variable domain, its missing parts supplied by reference TRBV18 and TRBJ2-1, is NAGVMQNPRHLVRRRGQEARLRCSPMKGHSHVYWYRQLPEEGLKFMVYLQKENIIDESGMPKERFSAEFPKEGPSILRIQQVVRGDSAAYFCASSRGGEGEQFFGPGTRLTVL.